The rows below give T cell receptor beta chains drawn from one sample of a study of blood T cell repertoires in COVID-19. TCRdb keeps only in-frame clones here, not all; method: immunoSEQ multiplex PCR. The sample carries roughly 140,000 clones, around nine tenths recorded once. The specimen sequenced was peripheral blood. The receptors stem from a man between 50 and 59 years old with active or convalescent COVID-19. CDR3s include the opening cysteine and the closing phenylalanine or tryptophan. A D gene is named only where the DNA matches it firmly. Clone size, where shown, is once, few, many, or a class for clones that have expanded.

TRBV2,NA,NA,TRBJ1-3,CASSEALPLLWASSGNTIYF,TGTGCCAGCAGTGAAGCGCTTCCCCTTTTGTGGGCCTCCTCTGGAAACACCATATATTTT
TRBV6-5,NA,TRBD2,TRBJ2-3,CASRRTSGTDTQYF,TGTGCCAGCAGAAGGACTAGCGGCACAGATACGCAGTATTTT
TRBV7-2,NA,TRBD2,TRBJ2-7,CASSPTSGTYEQYF,TGTGCCAGCAGCCCGACTAGCGGGACCTACGAGCAGTACTTC
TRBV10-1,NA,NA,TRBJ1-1,CASSEREAFF,TGCGCCAGCAGTGAGAGGGAGGCTTTCTTT
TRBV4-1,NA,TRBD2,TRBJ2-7,CASSQDSASGRAQYF,TGCGCCAGCAGCCAAGACTCGGCTAGCGGGAGGGCTCAGTACTTC
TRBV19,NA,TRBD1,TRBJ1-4,CASSSRDRGSRRSEKLFF,TGTGCCAGTAGTAGCCGGGACAGGGGTTCTAGGAGAAGTGAAAAACTGTTTTTT
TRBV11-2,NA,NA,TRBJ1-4,CASSLRQGWDEKLFF,TGTGCCAGCAGCCTGAGGCAGGGCTGGGATGAAAAACTGTTTTTT
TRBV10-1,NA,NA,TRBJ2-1,CASSTFTGTYNEQFF,TGCGCCAGCAGTACTTTTACAGGGACCTACAATGAGCAGTTCTTC
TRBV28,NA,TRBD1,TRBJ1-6,CASSTGQVKNSPLHF,TGTGCCAGCAGTACGGGACAGGTGAAGAATTCACCCCTCCACTTT
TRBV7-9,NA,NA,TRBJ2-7,CASSRLAYEQYF,TGTGCCAGCAGCCGACTAGCCTACGAGCAGTACTTC
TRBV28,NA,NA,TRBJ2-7,CASRGPTVVQYF,TGTGCCAGCAGGGGGCCCACCGTCGTGCAGTACTTC
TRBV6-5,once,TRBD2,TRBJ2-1,CASTKTSGRVEQFF,TGTGCCAGCACTAAGACTAGCGGGAGGGTTGAGCAGTTCTTC
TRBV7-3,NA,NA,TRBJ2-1,CASSIAEPYNEQFF,TGTGCCAGCAGCATTGCCGAGCCCTACAATGAGCAGTTCTTC
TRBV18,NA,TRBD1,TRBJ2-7,CASSPPGQGSPYEQYF,TGTGCCAGCTCACCACCGGGACAGGGGTCCCCCTACGAGCAGTACTTC
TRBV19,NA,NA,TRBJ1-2,CASSIGVENGYTF,TGTGCCAGTAGTATTGGAGTGGAGAACGGCTACACCTTC
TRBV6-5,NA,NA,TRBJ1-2,CASTGREGYGYTF,TGTGCCAGCACGGGCAGGGAAGGCTATGGCTACACCTTC
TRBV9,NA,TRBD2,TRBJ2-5,CASSVGLAGVAGQETQYF,TGTGCCAGCAGCGTAGGACTAGCGGGAGTGGCGGGTCAAGAGACCCAGTACTTC
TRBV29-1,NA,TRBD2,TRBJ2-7,CSVLPAGVNEQYF,TGCAGCGTCCTCCCTGCGGGAGTGAACGAGCAGTACTTC
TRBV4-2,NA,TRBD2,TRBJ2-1,CASSQVIRLAVYNEQFF,TGTGCCAGCAGCCAAGTGATAAGACTAGCGGTCTACAATGAGCAGTTCTTC
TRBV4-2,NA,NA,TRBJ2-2,CASSQELLGGLFANAGELFF,TGTGCCAGCAGCCAAGAGCTACTGGGAGGACTGTTCGCTAACGCCGGGGAGCTGTTTTTT
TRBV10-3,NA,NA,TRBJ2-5,CAISEGSAETQYF,TGTGCCATCAGTGAGGGCTCAGCGGAGACCCAGTACTTC
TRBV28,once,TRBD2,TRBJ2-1,CASRHSGSSYNEQFF,TGTGCCAGCAGACATAGCGGGAGCTCCTACAATGAGCAGTTCTTC
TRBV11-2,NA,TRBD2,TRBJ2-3,CASSLSGTSGDTQYF,TGTGCCAGCAGCTTATCAGGGACTAGCGGAGATACGCAGTATTTT
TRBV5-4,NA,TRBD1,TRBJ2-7,CASSSYRGRDEQYF,TGTGCCAGCAGCTCGTACAGGGGACGGGACGAGCAGTACTTC
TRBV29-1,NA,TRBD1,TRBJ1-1,CSASTGMNTEAFF,TGCAGCGCCTCGACAGGGATGAACACTGAAGCTTTCTTT
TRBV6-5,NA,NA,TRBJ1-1,CASSYNQVNTEAFF,TGTGCCAGCAGTTACAACCAGGTTAACACTGAAGCTTTCTTT
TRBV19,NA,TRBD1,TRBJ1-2,CASSPPRTGPYGYTF,TGTGCCAGTAGTCCCCCCAGGACAGGCCCCTATGGCTACACCTTC
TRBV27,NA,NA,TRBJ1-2,CASSPSKGYGYTF,TGTGCCAGCAGTCCCAGCAAGGGGTATGGCTACACCTTC
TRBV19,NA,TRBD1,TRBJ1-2,CASNPLDRDNYGYTF,TGTGCCAGTAATCCGTTGGACAGGGACAACTATGGCTACACCTTC
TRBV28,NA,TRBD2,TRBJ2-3,CASSFTWTSGVSTDTQYF,TGTGCCAGCAGTTTCACCTGGACTAGCGGGGTTAGCACAGATACGCAGTATTTT
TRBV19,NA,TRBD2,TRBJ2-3,CASSRGREAGSSTDTQYF,TGTGCCAGTAGTAGAGGGAGGGAAGCGGGAAGTAGCACAGATACGCAGTATTTT
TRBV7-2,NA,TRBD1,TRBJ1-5,CASSLTGVSNQPQHF,TGTGCCAGCAGCTTGACAGGGGTTAGCAATCAGCCCCAGCATTTT
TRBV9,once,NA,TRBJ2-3,CASSVIITDTQYF,TGTGCCAGCAGCGTAATTATAACAGATACGCAGTATTTT
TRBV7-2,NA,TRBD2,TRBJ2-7,CASSRNGLAGGLEQYF,TGTGCCAGCAGCAGAAACGGACTAGCGGGAGGGCTCGAGCAGTACTTC
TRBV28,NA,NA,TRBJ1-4,CASRKQYNEKLFF,TGTGCCAGCAGGAAACAGTATAATGAAAAACTGTTTTTT
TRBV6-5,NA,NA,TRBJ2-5,CASRRNRETQYF,TGTGCCAGCAGGAGAAACCGAGAGACCCAGTACTTC
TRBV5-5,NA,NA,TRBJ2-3,CASSLVGNTDTQYF,TGTGCCAGCAGCTTGGTCGGGAACACAGATACGCAGTATTTT
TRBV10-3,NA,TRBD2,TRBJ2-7,CAISEPSGLAADEQYF,TGTGCCATCAGTGAACCTTCGGGACTAGCCGCCGACGAGCAGTACTTC
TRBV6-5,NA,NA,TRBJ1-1,CAIHDRLNTEAFF,TGTGCCATCCATGACAGGCTGAACACTGAAGCTTTCTTT
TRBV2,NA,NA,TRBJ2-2,CASSETTNTGELFF,TGTGCCAGCAGTGAGACAACGAACACCGGGGAGCTGTTTTTT
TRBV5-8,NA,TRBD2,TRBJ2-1,CASSWGTSGKNEQFF,TGTGCCAGCAGCTGGGGGACTAGCGGGAAGAATGAGCAGTTCTTC
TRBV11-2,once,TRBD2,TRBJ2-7,CASSPLAGETYEQYF,TGTGCCAGCAGCCCGCTAGCGGGAGAAACCTACGAGCAGTACTTC
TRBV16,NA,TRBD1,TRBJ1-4,CASNPRDRGLANEKLFF,TGTGCCAGCAACCCCCGGGACAGGGGGCTGGCTAATGAAAAACTGTTTTTT
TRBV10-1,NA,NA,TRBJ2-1,CASSENSGPYNEQFF,TGCGCCAGCAGTGAGAATAGCGGACCCTACAATGAGCAGTTCTTC
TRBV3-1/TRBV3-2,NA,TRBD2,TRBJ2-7,CASSPLSGSHLYEQYF,TGTGCCAGCAGCCCTCTTAGCGGGAGTCATCTCTACGAGCAGTACTTC
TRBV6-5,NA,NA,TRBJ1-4,CASAYTFRTEKLFF,TGTGCCAGCGCTTACACCTTTCGGACAGAAAAACTGTTTTTT
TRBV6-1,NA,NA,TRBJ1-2,CASSEQGNYGYTF,TGTGCCAGCAGTGAGCAGGGAAACTATGGCTACACCTTC
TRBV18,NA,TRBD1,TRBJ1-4,CASSPRGQKYNEKLFF,TGTGCCAGCTCACCACGGGGACAGAAGTATAATGAAAAACTGTTTTTT
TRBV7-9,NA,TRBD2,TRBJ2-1,CASSLAGGPNEQFF,TGTGCCAGCAGCTTAGCGGGAGGGCCCAATGAGCAGTTCTTC
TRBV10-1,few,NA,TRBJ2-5,CASSEIRRGRETQYF,TGCGCCAGCAGTGAGATTAGGAGGGGGCGGGAGACCCAGTACTTC
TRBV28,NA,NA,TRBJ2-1,CASSWNKAARNEQFF,TGTGCCAGCAGTTGGAACAAAGCGGCCCGGAATGAGCAGTTCTTC
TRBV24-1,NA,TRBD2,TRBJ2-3,CATSDPLTSGRGADTQYF,TGTGCCACCAGTGATCCTCTGACTAGCGGGAGGGGGGCAGATACGCAGTATTTT
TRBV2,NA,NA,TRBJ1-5,CASSPGQTWEPQHF,TGTGCCAGCAGTCCGGGACAAACCTGGGAGCCCCAGCATTTT
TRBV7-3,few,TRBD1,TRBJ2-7,CASSPGQGKQYF,TGTGCCAGCAGCCCCGGACAGGGGAAGCAGTACTTC
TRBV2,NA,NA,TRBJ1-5,CASSDWSVRQPQHF,TGTGCCAGCAGTGATTGGTCCGTCAGGCAGCCCCAGCATTTT
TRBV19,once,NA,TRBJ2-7,CASSTGDQVPYEQYF,TGTGCCAGTAGTACCGGGGATCAAGTTCCCTACGAGCAGTACTTC